Listed below are T cell receptor beta chains from one sample, sequenced in a study of cytomegalovirus exposure and HLA in healthy donors. Repertoires were generated with immunoSEQ multiplex PCR, while TCRdb's copy carries only in-frame clones and drops some. The table shows some 140,000 clones, with roughly 79% occurring only once. Sequenced sample: PBMCs. The origin of the receptors is a man younger than 40 in good health and CMV-seropositive. CDR3s include the opening cysteine and the closing phenylalanine or tryptophan. The D gene is left open where the match is weak. Clone size is shown for a subset of rows, as once, few, many or a class of expanded clone.

D gene	clone size	V gene	J gene	CDR3 DNA	CDR3 protein
TRBD1	.	TRBV2	TRBJ2-7	TGTGCCAGCTCAAAGGGGGCGATGAGCTCCTACGAGCAGTACTTC	CASSKGAMSSYEQYF
TRBD1	.	TRBV6-6	TRBJ1-5	TGTGCCAGCAGTTCACAGGGGGGGAATCAGCCCCAGCATTTT	CASSSQGGNQPQHF
.	.	TRBV12-5	TRBJ1-1	TGTGCTAGTGGGCGAACCACGGAAGCTTTCTTT	CASGRTTEAFF
.	.	TRBV4-3	TRBJ1-1	TGCGCCAGCAGCCAAATAAGTCGGGACACTGAAGCTTTCTTT	CASSQISRDTEAFF
.	.	TRBV2	TRBJ1-2	TGTGCCAGCAGTGAAGCGGGCGCCCGAATGAGCTACACCTTC	CASSEAGARMSYTF
TRBD2	.	TRBV5-4	TRBJ2-7	TGTGCCAGCAGCCTTGGGGGGGGAATCTCCTACGAGCAGTACTTC	CASSLGGGISYEQYF
.	.	TRBV19	TRBJ2-5	TGTGCCAGTAGGCGGGAAGAGACCCAGTACTTC	CASRREETQYF
.	.	TRBV19	TRBJ1-4	TGTGCCAGTAGTATTATGGGGGGAAATGAAAAACTGTTTTTT	CASSIMGGNEKLFF
.	few	TRBV5-1	TRBJ2-7	TGCGCCAGCAGCTTGGAGCTTCCAGGGAACTACGAGCAGTACTTC	CASSLELPGNYEQYF
.	.	TRBV29-1	TRBJ1-2	TGCAGCGGGGGGAGCGGGGCACCCATGGATGGCTACACCTTC	CSGGSGAPMDGYTF
.	few	TRBV5-4	TRBJ2-3	TGTGCCAGCAGCTTACGGCTAGTGAGCGCAGATACGCAGTATTTT	CASSLRLVSADTQYF
.	.	TRBV7-6	TRBJ2-2	TGTGCCAGCAGCCCCGTTGGGGCAGGGTCCACCGGGGAGCTGTTTTTT	CASSPVGAGSTGELFF
.	.	TRBV9	TRBJ1-1	TGTGCCAGCAGCGTAGGCTTGGGGGGGAACACTGAAGCTTTCTTT	CASSVGLGGNTEAFF
TRBD1	once	TRBV6-4	TRBJ2-2	TGTGCCAGCACAGACAGGGCCGGGGAGCTGTTTTTT	CASTDRAGELFF
TRBD2	.	TRBV30	TRBJ2-7	TGTGCCTGGAGACGGACTAGCGGACCCTACGAGCAGTACTTC	CAWRRTSGPYEQYF
.	once	TRBV5-6	TRBJ1-2	TGTGCCAGCAGCTTGTCGGGGGGGGCTTCCTATGGCTACACCTTC	CASSLSGGASYGYTF
TRBD1	.	TRBV29-1	TRBJ2-5	TGCAGCACCCTTAGGGGGCTCGGTGAGACCCAGTACTTC	CSTLRGLGETQYF
.	.	TRBV10-2	TRBJ2-7	TGCGCCAGCACCATGGTCAGAAACTACGAGCAGTACTTC	CASTMVRNYEQYF
.	few	TRBV10-2	TRBJ2-7	TGCGCCAGCAGTGAGTCTAGTAGCGACGAGCAGTACTTC	CASSESSSDEQYF
TRBD2	.	TRBV6-6	TRBJ2-7	TGTGCCAGCAGTAAGTCCGGGACTAGCTCCTACGAGCAGTACTTC	CASSKSGTSSYEQYF
TRBD1	once	TRBV10-3	TRBJ2-1	TGTGCCATCAGTGAGTTAAGGACAGGGTATTCCTACAATGAGCAGTTCTTC	CAISELRTGYSYNEQFF
TRBD1	.	TRBV18	TRBJ2-7	TGTGCCAGCTCACCCCCTGGGAGAGGGGGCATGATGAACGAGCAGTACTTC	CASSPPGRGGMMNEQYF
TRBD1	.	TRBV9	TRBJ2-7	TGTGCCAGCAGCACCCCCACAGGGGGCGCCGGCAACGAGCAGTACTTC	CASSTPTGGAGNEQYF
.	.	TRBV12-5	TRBJ1-1	TGTGCTAGTGGCCTCCAAGTATTAGAGGGTGGTAAGCACACTGAAGCTTTCTTT	CASGLQVLEGGKHTEAFF
.	.	TRBV5-1	TRBJ2-6	TGCGCCAGCAGCTTGGGGCAGGGGGGGGCCAACGTCCTGACTTTC	CASSLGQGGANVLTF
TRBD1	.	TRBV9	TRBJ1-4	TGTGCCAGCAGCTTGACAGGGGGTAGGGGTAATGAAAAACTGTTTTTT	CASSLTGGRGNEKLFF
TRBD2	.	TRBV5-1	TRBJ2-7	TGCGCCAGCAGCTTAGCGGGGGGCCAGGACGAGCAGTACTTC	CASSLAGGQDEQYF